Sequencing of this T cell receptor (beta chain) was carried out in a study of blood T cell repertoires in COVID-19. As for the study in general: The United States, Italy and Spain provided the acute and convalescent COVID-19 samples. Sources were T cells, B-cell-depleted T cells, or PBMCs; the material itself was cDNA or gDNA.

Trimming cost V 3 bases and J 4 bases; bases outside gene matches: 12. This CDR3 region has 17 residues. CDR1 ENHRY and CDR2 SYGVKD come from the germline V gene. As handled by the study authors: Quantification of nucleated cells was approximated via reference gene primer amplification. Repertoires were generated with immunoSEQ multiplex PCR, while TCRdb's copy carries only in-frame clones and drops some. V and J calls plus clone size are reproduced from that table; the DNA served to infer D and trimming. The top ten clones hold approximately 5% of a sample with around 220,000 clones, approximately 79% of them seen once.

The material sequenced was peripheral blood. The clonotype was recovered from a human donor in a cohort sampled during active COVID-19. J is TRBJ2-7 and V is TRBV10-3, with 10 bases that match TRBD2. The CDR3, as DNA: TGTGCCATCAGTGATGCTAGCGGGAGCGGGTTAGAGTACGAGCAGTACTTC. It encodes CAISDASGSGLEYEQYF.